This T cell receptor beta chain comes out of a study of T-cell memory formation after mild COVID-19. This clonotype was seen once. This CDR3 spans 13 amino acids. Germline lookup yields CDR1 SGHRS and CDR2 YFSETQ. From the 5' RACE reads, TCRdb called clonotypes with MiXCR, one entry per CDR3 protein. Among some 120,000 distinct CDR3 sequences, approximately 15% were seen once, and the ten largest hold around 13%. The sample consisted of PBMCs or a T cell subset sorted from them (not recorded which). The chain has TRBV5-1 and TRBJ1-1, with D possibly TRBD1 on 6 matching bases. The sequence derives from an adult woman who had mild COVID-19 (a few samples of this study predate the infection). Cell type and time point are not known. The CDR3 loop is CASGWTANTEAFF. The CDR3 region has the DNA TGCGCAAGCGGCTGGACAGCCAACACTGAAGCTTTCTTT.